Listed below are T cell receptor beta chains from one sample, sequenced in a study of blood T cell repertoires in COVID-19. Here immunoSEQ multiplex PCR was the method, and the copy in TCRdb shows in-frame clones only, minus some. The sample consists of around 300,000 clones, roughly 91% of them appearing once. What was sequenced was peripheral blood. These TCRs come from a man aged 50 to 60 with active or convalescent COVID-19. Both conserved end residues are part of each CDR3. Fields, in order: CDR3 protein, CDR3 DNA, D gene, clone size, V gene, J gene. The D gene is left open where the match is weak. A clone size is listed for some rows: how often the clone was seen (once, few, many), or a class if it is expanded.

CDR3aa: CASSAGLAGVDTQYF
CDR3nt: TGTGCCAGCAGTGCGGGGTTAGCGGGAGTAGATACGCAGTATTTT
d_gene: TRBD2
abundance: NA
v_gene: TRBV2
j_gene: TRBJ2-3

CDR3aa: CASRTAGGTGELFF
CDR3nt: TGCGCCAGCAGAACAGCGGGAGGAACCGGGGAGCTGTTTTTT
d_gene: TRBD2
abundance: NA
v_gene: TRBV5-1
j_gene: TRBJ2-2

CDR3aa: CASSPPTSGITGANVLTF
CDR3nt: TGCGCCAGCAGCCCGCCGACTAGCGGGATAACCGGGGCCAACGTCCTGACTTTC
d_gene: TRBD2
abundance: NA
v_gene: TRBV5-1
j_gene: TRBJ2-6

CDR3aa: CASSRTLLPGQAYEQYF
CDR3nt: TGTGCCAGCAGCCGGACTTTACTTCCGGGACAGGCCTACGAGCAGTACTTC
d_gene: TRBD1
abundance: NA
v_gene: TRBV13
j_gene: TRBJ2-7

CDR3aa: CASSYSGTGGEKLFF
CDR3nt: TGTGCCAGCAGTTACTCCGGGACGGGGGGTGAAAAACTGTTTTTT
d_gene: NA
abundance: NA
v_gene: TRBV6-5
j_gene: TRBJ1-4

CDR3aa: CASSHDRDSGANVLTF
CDR3nt: TGTGCCAGCAGCCACGACAGGGACTCTGGGGCCAACGTCCTGACTTTC
d_gene: TRBD1
abundance: NA
v_gene: TRBV7-3
j_gene: TRBJ2-6

CDR3aa: CASSLAPQEAYLHF
CDR3nt: TGCGCCAGCAGCTTGGCCCCTCAGGAGGCCTACTTGCACTTC
d_gene: NA
abundance: NA
v_gene: TRBV5-1
j_gene: TRBJ2-7

CDR3aa: CASSSTGYHEQYF
CDR3nt: TGTGCCAGCAGCTCCACAGGGTACCACGAGCAGTACTTC
d_gene: NA
abundance: NA
v_gene: TRBV5-6
j_gene: TRBJ2-7

CDR3aa: CASSVLTGGISEAFF
CDR3nt: TGTGCCAGCAGCGTTCTGACAGGGGGTATATCGGAAGCTTTCTTT
d_gene: TRBD1
abundance: once
v_gene: TRBV9
j_gene: TRBJ1-1

CDR3aa: CASSSTGAEQYF
CDR3nt: TGTGCCAGCAGCTCGACAGGGGCCGAGCAGTACTTC
d_gene: TRBD1
abundance: NA
v_gene: TRBV6-5
j_gene: TRBJ2-7

CDR3aa: CASSYQTGDTQYF
CDR3nt: TGTGCCAGCAGCTATCAAACAGGAGATACGCAGTATTTT
d_gene: NA
abundance: NA
v_gene: TRBV9
j_gene: TRBJ2-3

CDR3aa: CASSIRRRNQPQHF
CDR3nt: TGTGCCAGTAGTATTCGGAGACGCAATCAGCCCCAGCATTTT
d_gene: NA
abundance: NA
v_gene: TRBV19
j_gene: TRBJ1-5

CDR3aa: CASSYEGQLGAFF
CDR3nt: TGTGCCAGCAGCTATGAGGGTCAGCTAGGAGCTTTCTTT
d_gene: NA
abundance: NA
v_gene: TRBV7-2
j_gene: TRBJ1-1

CDR3aa: CASSFSPDNEQFF
CDR3nt: TGTGCCAGCAGTTTTTCCCCCGACAATGAGCAGTTCTTC
d_gene: NA
abundance: NA
v_gene: TRBV28
j_gene: TRBJ2-1

CDR3aa: CASSARDRYSGNTIYF
CDR3nt: TGTGCCAGCAGCGCCAGGGACAGATACTCTGGAAACACCATATATTTT
d_gene: TRBD1
abundance: NA
v_gene: TRBV9
j_gene: TRBJ1-3

CDR3aa: CAQQAELNYGYTF
CDR3nt: TGTGCCCAGCAGGCAGAACTGAACTATGGCTACACCTTC
d_gene: NA
abundance: NA
v_gene: TRBV2
j_gene: TRBJ1-2

CDR3aa: CASRTDSRGTEAFF
CDR3nt: TGTGCCAGCAGAACCGACAGCCGAGGCACTGAAGCTTTCTTT
d_gene: NA
abundance: NA
v_gene: TRBV6-5
j_gene: TRBJ1-1

CDR3aa: CASSVGDSTNTGELFF
CDR3nt: TGCGCCAGCAGCGTAGGGGACAGCACGAACACCGGGGAGCTGTTTTTT
d_gene: TRBD1
abundance: NA
v_gene: TRBV5-1
j_gene: TRBJ2-2

CDR3aa: CATSDLGLVDGELFF
CDR3nt: TGTGCCACCAGTGACCTCGGACTAGTCGACGGGGAGCTGTTTTTT
d_gene: TRBD2
abundance: NA
v_gene: TRBV24-1
j_gene: TRBJ2-2

CDR3aa: CASRSMGLSSSNEQFF
CDR3nt: TGCGCCAGCAGATCGATGGGACTGTCATCTAGCAATGAGCAGTTCTTC
d_gene: NA
abundance: NA
v_gene: TRBV10-1
j_gene: TRBJ2-1

CDR3aa: CATSDFPGQGVDEQFF
CDR3nt: TGTGCCACCAGTGATTTTCCGGGACAGGGGGTCGATGAGCAGTTCTTC
d_gene: TRBD1
abundance: NA
v_gene: TRBV24-1
j_gene: TRBJ2-1

CDR3aa: CASRLSGGSPLHF
CDR3nt: TGTGCCAGCAGACTTTCAGGGGGTTCACCCCTCCACTTT
d_gene: TRBD1
abundance: NA
v_gene: TRBV27
j_gene: TRBJ1-6

CDR3aa: CASSPTGTLTYEQYF
CDR3nt: TGTGCCAGCAGTCCTACTGGGACTCTAACCTACGAGCAGTACTTC
d_gene: NA
abundance: NA
v_gene: TRBV6-5
j_gene: TRBJ2-7

CDR3aa: CASSQGTGRNTIYF
CDR3nt: TGCGCCAGCAGCCAAGGGACAGGGAGAAACACCATATATTTT
d_gene: TRBD1
abundance: NA
v_gene: TRBV5-1
j_gene: TRBJ1-3

CDR3aa: CAWSSGGADTEAFF
CDR3nt: TGTGCCTGGAGTTCAGGGGGCGCGGACACTGAAGCTTTCTTT
d_gene: TRBD1
abundance: NA
v_gene: TRBV30
j_gene: TRBJ1-1

CDR3aa: CASSLVAGGGYEQYF
CDR3nt: TGCGCCAGCAGCTTGGTTGCCGGGGGTGGGTACGAGCAGTACTTC
d_gene: NA
abundance: once
v_gene: TRBV5-1
j_gene: TRBJ2-7

CDR3aa: CASSAGVVDQPQHF
CDR3nt: TGTGCCAGCAGCGCAGGGGTGGTGGATCAGCCCCAGCATTTT
d_gene: NA
abundance: NA
v_gene: TRBV9
j_gene: TRBJ1-5

CDR3aa: CASSRSGRALDTQYF
CDR3nt: TGTGCCAGCAGCCGTAGCGGGAGGGCCTTAGATACGCAGTATTTT
d_gene: TRBD2
abundance: NA
v_gene: TRBV7-2
j_gene: TRBJ2-3

CDR3aa: CAISSTSGSSYNEQFF
CDR3nt: TGTGCCATCAGCTCAACTAGCGGGAGCTCCTACAATGAGCAGTTCTTC
d_gene: TRBD2
abundance: NA
v_gene: TRBV10-3
j_gene: TRBJ2-1

CDR3aa: CAWSVGTGTEAYTF
CDR3nt: TGTGCCTGGAGTGTGGGAACCGGGACAGAAGCCTACACCTTC
d_gene: TRBD1
abundance: once
v_gene: TRBV30
j_gene: TRBJ1-2

CDR3aa: CASSVGVGLNEKLFF
CDR3nt: TGCGCCAGCAGCGTCGGGGTGGGCCTTAATGAAAAACTGTTTTTT
d_gene: NA
abundance: NA
v_gene: TRBV5-1
j_gene: TRBJ1-4

CDR3aa: CASSLQPQNTEAFF
CDR3nt: TGTGCCAGCAGCTTACAGCCGCAGAACACTGAAGCTTTCTTT
d_gene: NA
abundance: NA
v_gene: TRBV9
j_gene: TRBJ1-1

CDR3aa: CASSAAGQGLNSPLHF
CDR3nt: TGTGCCAGCAGTGCAGCGGGACAGGGTTTGAATTCACCCCTCCACTTT
d_gene: TRBD1
abundance: NA
v_gene: TRBV6-1
j_gene: TRBJ1-6

CDR3aa: CASSIEAGRYEQYF
CDR3nt: TGTGCCAGTAGTATAGAAGCGGGACGCTACGAGCAGTACTTC
d_gene: TRBD2
abundance: NA
v_gene: TRBV19
j_gene: TRBJ2-7

CDR3aa: CASSGPDRGSFTGELFF
CDR3nt: TGTGCCAGTAGTGGGCCGGACAGGGGAAGTTTTACCGGGGAGCTGTTTTTT
d_gene: TRBD1
abundance: NA
v_gene: TRBV19
j_gene: TRBJ2-2